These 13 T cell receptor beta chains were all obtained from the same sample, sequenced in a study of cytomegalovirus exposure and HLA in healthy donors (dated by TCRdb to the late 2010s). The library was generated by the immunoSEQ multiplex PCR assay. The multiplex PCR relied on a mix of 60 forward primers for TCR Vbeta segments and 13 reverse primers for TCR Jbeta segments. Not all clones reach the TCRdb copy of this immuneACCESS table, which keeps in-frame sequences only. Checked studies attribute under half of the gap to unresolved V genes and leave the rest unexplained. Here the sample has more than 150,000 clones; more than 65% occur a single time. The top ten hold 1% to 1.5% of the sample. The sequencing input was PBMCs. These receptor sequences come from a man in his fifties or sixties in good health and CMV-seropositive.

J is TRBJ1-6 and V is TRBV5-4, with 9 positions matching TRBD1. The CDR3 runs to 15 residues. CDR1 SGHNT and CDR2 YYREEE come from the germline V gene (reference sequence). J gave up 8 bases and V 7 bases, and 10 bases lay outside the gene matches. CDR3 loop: CASSAFGTGYSPLHF. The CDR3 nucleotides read TGTGCCAGCTCAGCTTTCGGGACAGGGTATTCACCCCTCCACTTT. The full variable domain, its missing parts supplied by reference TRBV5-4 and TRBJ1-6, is ETGVTQSPTHLIKTRGQQVTLRCSSQSGHNTVSWYQQALGQGPQFIFQYYREEENGRGNFPPRFSGLQFPNYSSELNVNALELDDSALYLCASSAFGTGYSPLHFGNGTRLTVT.

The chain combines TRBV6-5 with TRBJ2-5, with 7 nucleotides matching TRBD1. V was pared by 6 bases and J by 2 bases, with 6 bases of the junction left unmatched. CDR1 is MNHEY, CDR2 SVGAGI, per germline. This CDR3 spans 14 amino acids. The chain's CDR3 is CASRQGQRQETQYF. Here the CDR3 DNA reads TGTGCCAGCAGGCAGGGACAGCGTCAAGAGACCCAGTACTTC.

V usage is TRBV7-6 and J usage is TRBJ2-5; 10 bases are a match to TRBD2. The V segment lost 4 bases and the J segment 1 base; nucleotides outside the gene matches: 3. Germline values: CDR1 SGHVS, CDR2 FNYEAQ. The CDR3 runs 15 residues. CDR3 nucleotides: TGTGCCAGCAGCTCGGGACTAGCGCGCCAAGAGACCCAGTACTTC. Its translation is CASSSGLARQETQYF.

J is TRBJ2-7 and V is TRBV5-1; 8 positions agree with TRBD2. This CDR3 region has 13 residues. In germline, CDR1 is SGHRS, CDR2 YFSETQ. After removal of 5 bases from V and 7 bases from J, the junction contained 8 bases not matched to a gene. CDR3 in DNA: TGCGCCAGCAGAATTAGCGGGATGGCGGAGCAGTACTTC. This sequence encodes CASRISGMAEQYF.

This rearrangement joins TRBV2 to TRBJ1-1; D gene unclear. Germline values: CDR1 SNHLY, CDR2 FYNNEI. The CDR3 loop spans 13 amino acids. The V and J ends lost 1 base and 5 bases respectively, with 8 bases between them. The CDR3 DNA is TGTGCCAGCAGTGAAGAAGCGGGGACTGAAGCTTTCTTT. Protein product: CASSEEAGTEAFF.

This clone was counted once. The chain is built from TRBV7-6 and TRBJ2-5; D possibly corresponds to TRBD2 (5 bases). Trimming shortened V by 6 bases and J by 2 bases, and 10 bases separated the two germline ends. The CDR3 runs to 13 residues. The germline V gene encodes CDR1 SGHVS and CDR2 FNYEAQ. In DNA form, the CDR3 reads TGTGCCAGCAGTTCGGACTTACAAGAGACCCAGTACTTC. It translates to CASSSDLQETQYF.

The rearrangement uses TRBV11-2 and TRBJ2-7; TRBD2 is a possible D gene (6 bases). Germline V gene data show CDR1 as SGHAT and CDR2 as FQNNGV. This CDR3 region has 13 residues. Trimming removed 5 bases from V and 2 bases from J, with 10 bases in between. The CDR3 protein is CASSPREAYEQYF. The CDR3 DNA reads TGTGCCAGCAGCCCGAGGGAGGCCTACGAGCAGTACTTC.

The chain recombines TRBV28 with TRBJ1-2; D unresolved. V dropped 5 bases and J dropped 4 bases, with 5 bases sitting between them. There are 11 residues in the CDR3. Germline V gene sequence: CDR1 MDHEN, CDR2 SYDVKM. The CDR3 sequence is CASSGLYGYTF. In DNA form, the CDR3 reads TGTGCCAGCAGTGGGCTCTATGGCTACACCTTC.

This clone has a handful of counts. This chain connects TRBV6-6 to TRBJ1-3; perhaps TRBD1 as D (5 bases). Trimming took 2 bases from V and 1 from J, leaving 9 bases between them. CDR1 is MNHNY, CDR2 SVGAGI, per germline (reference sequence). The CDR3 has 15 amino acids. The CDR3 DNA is TGTGCCAGCAGTTACCGGGGGGGTTCTGGAAACACCATATATTTT. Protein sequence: CASSYRGGSGNTIYF.

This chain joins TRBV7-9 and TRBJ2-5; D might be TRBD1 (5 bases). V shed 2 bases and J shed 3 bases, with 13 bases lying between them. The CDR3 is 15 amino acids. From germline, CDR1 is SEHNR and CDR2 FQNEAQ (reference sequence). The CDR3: CASSLMQGKEETQYF. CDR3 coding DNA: TGTGCCAGCAGCTTAATGCAGGGAAAGGAAGAGACCCAGTACTTC.

The CDR3 loop reads CASSPRQNSNQPQHF. CDR3 DNA: TGTGCCAGCAGCCCCCGACAGAATAGCAATCAGCCCCAGCATTTT. The chain recombines TRBV7-3 with TRBJ1-5, with a tentative D call TRBD1 (5 bases). The germline gives CDR1 SGHTA, CDR2 FQGTGA. This CDR3 has 15 residues. V was shortened by 5 bases and J by 0 bases, with 11 bases between the two germline ends.

CDR3 amino acids: CASSPRFSSYNEQFF. In DNA form, the CDR3 reads TGTGCCAGCAGCCCCAGGTTCAGCTCCTACAATGAGCAGTTCTTC. The V and J genes are TRBV6-5 and TRBJ2-1; no firm D call. Germline CDR1 MNHEY, CDR2 SVGAGI. V dropped 6 bases and J dropped 0 bases, with 12 bases sitting between them. There are 15 residues in the CDR3.

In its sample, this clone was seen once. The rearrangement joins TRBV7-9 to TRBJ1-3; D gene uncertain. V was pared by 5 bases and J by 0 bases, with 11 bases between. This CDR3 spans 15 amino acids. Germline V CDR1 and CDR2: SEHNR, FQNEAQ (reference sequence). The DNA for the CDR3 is TGTGCCAGCAGCCCGAACGGGATCTCTGGAAACACCATATATTTT. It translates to CASSPNGISGNTIYF.